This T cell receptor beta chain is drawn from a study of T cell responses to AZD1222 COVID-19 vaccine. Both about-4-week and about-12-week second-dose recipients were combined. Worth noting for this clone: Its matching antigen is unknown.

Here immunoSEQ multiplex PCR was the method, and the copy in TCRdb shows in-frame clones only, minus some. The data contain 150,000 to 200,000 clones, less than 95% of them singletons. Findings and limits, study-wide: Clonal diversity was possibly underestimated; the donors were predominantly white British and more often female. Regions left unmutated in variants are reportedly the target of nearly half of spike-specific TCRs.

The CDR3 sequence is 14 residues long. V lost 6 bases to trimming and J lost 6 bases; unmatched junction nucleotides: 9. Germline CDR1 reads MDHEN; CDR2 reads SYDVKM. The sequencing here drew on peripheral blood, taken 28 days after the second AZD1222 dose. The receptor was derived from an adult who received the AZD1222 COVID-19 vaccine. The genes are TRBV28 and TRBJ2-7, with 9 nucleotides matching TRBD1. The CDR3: CASRRQGGSIEQYF. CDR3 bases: TGTGCCAGCAGGCGACAGGGGGGTTCGATCGAGCAGTACTTC. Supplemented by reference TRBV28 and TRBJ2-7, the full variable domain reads DVKVTQSSRYLVKRTGEKVFLECVQDMDHENMFWYRQDPGLGLRLIYFSYDVKMKEKGDIPEGYSVSREKKERFSLILESASTNQTSMYLCASRRQGGSIEQYFGPGTRLTVT.